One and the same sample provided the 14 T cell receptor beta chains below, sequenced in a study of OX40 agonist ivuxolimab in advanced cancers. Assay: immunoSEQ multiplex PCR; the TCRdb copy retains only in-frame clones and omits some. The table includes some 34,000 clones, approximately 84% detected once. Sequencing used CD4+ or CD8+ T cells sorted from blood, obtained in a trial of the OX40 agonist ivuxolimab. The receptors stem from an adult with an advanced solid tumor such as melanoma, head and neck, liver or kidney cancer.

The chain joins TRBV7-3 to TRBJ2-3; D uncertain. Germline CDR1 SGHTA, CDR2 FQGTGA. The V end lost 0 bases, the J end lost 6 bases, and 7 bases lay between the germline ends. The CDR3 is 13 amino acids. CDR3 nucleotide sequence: TGTGCCAGCAGCTTAACAGACGTCGATACGCAGTATTTT. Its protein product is CASSLTDVDTQYF.

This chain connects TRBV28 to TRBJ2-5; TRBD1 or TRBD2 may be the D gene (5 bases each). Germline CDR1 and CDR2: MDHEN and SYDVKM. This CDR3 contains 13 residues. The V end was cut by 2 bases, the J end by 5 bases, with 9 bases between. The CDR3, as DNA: TGTGCCAGCAGTTTAGAGGGGCTGGAGACCCAGTACTTC. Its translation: CASSLEGLETQYF.

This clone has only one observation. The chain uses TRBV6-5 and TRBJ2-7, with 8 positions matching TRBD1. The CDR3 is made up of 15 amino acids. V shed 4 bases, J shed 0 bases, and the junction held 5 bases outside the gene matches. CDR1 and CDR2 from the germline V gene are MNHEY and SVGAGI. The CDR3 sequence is CASSLSGGDSYEQYF. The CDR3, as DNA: TGTGCCAGCAGTTTATCAGGGGGCGACTCCTACGAGCAGTACTTC.

CDR3 DNA sequence: TGTGCCAGTAGTCGATCAGGGGGCGTACAGCCCCAGCATTTT. The encoded protein is CASSRSGGVQPQHF. The chain carries TRBV19 and TRBJ1-5, with TRBD1 matching over 8 bases. The germline V gene encodes CDR1 LNHDA and CDR2 SQIVND (reference sequence). The CDR3 loop spans 14 amino acids. Trimming at V came to 5 bases and at J to 7 bases, leaving 7 bases not matched to a gene.

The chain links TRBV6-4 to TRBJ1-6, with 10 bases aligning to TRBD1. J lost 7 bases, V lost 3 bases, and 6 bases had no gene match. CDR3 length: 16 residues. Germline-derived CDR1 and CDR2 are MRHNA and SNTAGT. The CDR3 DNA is TGTGCCAGCAGTGAATTTGGGACAGGGGCCAATTCACCCCTCCACTTT. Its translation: CASSEFGTGANSPLHF.

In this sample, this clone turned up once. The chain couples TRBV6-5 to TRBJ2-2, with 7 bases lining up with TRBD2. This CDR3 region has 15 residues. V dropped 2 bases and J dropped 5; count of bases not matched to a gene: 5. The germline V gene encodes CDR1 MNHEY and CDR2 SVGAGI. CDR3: CASSYSGMRTGELFF. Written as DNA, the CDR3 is TGTGCCAGCAGTTACAGCGGGATGAGAACCGGGGAGCTGTTTTTT.

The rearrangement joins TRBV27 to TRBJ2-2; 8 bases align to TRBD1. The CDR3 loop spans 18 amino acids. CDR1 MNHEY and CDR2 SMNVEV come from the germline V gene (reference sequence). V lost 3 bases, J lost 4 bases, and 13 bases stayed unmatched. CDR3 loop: CASSLIGQGLDGTGELFF. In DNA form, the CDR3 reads TGTGCCAGCAGTTTGATCGGACAGGGATTGGACGGCACCGGGGAGCTGTTTTTT.

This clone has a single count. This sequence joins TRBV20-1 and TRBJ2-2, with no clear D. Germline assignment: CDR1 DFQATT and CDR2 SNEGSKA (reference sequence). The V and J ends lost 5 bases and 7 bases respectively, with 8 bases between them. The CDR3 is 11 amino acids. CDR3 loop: CSAQMGGELFF. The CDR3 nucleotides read TGCAGTGCTCAAATGGGCGGGGAGCTGTTTTTT.

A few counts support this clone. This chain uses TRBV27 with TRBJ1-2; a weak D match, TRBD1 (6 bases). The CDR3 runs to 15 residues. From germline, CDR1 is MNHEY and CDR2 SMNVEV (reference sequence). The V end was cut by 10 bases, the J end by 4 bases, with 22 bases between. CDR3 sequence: CATLSGSGAGYGYTF. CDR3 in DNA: TGTGCCACCTTGAGCGGGTCGGGGGCCGGCTATGGCTACACCTTC.

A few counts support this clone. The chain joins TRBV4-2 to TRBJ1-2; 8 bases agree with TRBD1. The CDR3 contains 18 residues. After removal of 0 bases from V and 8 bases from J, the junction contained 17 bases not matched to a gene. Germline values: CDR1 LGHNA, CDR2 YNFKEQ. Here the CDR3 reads CASSQDGDRGSLMEGYTF. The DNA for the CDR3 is TGTGCCAGCAGCCAAGATGGAGACAGGGGATCCCTGATGGAGGGCTACACCTTC.

CDR3 nucleotide sequence: TGTGCCAGCAGCTTAGGGTTACTGAGGGGAAACACCATATATTTT. Translating gives CASSLGLLRGNTIYF. The chain carries TRBV7-9 and TRBJ1-3; unclear D gene. V gave up 1 base and J gave up 4 bases, with 11 bases separating them. The CDR3 is 15 residues long. CDR1 is SEHNR and CDR2 is FQNEAQ in the germline V gene (reference sequence).

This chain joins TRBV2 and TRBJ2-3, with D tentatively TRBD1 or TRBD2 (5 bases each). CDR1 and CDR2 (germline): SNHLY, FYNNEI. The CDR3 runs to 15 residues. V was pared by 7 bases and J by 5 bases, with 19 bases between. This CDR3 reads CASNLPGTLVDTQYF. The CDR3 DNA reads TGTGCCAGCAATCTACCGGGGACCCTAGTAGATACGCAGTATTTT.

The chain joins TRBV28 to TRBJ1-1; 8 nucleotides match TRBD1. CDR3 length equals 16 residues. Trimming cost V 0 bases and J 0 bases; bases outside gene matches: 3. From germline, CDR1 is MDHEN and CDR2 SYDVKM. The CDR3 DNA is TGTGCCAGCAGTTTATGGGGCAGGGGGCTGAACACTGAAGCTTTCTTT. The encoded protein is CASSLWGRGLNTEAFF.

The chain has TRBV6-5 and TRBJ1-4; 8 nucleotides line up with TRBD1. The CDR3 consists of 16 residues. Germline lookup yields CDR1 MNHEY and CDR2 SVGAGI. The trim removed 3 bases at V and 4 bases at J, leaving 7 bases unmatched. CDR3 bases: TGTGCCAGCAGTTATGCTGCAGGGGGCGATAATGAAAAACTGTTTTTT. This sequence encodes CASSYAAGGDNEKLFF.